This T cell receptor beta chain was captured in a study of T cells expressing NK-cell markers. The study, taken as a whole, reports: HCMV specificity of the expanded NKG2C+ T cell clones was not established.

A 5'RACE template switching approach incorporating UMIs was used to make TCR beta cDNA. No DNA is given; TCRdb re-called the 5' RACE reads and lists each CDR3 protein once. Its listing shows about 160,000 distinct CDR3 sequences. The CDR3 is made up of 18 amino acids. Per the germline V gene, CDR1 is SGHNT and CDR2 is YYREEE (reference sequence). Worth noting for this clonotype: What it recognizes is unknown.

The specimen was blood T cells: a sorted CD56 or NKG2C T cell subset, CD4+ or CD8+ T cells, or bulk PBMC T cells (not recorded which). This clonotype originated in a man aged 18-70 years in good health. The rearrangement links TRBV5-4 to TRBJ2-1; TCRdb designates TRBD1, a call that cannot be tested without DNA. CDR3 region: CASSLSPTGGSSYNEQFF. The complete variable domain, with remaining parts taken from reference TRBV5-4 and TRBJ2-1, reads ETGVTQSPTHLIKTRGQQVTLRCSSQSGHNTVSWYQQALGQGPQFIFQYYREEENGRGNFPPRFSGLQFPNYSSELNVNALELDDSALYLCASSLSPTGGSSYNEQFFGPGTRLTVL.